This entry lists 28 T cell receptor beta chains sequenced from one sample in a study of blood T cell repertoires in COVID-19. Assay used: immunoSEQ multiplex PCR; TCRdb lists only in-frame clones, some missing. This sample has about 220,000 clones; about 80% occur once, and the top ten carry roughly 2.4%. The specimen sequenced was peripheral blood. All receptors derive from a woman aged 55-75 years with acute or convalescent COVID-19.

The rearrangement links TRBV5-1 to TRBJ1-2; weak D call: TRBD1 (5 bases). The CDR3 has 13 residues. Trimming removed 5 bases at V and 10 bases at J, with 18 bases between. CDR1 and CDR2 (germline): SGHRS, YFSETQ. CDR3 protein: CASRLGTLGDYTF. CDR3 in DNA: TGCGCCAGCAGACTAGGGACTCTTGGGGACTACACCTTC.

The J gene is TRBJ1-4, the V gene TRBV2, with D perhaps matching TRBD1 (6 bases). Germline values: CDR1 SNHLY, CDR2 FYNNEI. V lost 1 base and J lost 8, with 14 bases in between. This CDR3 has 15 amino acids. Here the CDR3 DNA reads TGTGCCAGCAGTGAAGGTCGGTGGGGGCAGGAAAAACTGTTTTTT. Amino acids: CASSEGRWGQEKLFF.

CDR3 nucleotide sequence: TGTGCCAGCAGCGTAGAACTAGCGGGCAATGAGCAGTTCTTC. Its translation is CASSVELAGNEQFF. The chain combines TRBV9 with TRBJ2-1; 9 bases fit TRBD2. V gave up 0 bases and J gave up 6 bases; unmatched junction bases: 1. The CDR3 spans 14 residues. Germline values: CDR1 SGDLS, CDR2 YYNGEE.

V gene TRBV27 combines with J gene TRBJ2-2; TRBD1 agrees at 9 bases. Trimming took 7 bases from V and 1 from J; bases not matched to a gene: 7. The CDR3 covers 16 residues. CDR1 MNHEY and CDR2 SMNVEV come from the germline V gene (reference sequence). CDR3 sequence (DNA): TGTGCCAGCAACCAAAGGGGACAGGGGAACACCGGGGAGCTGTTTTTT. It is translated as CASNQRGQGNTGELFF.

The V call is TRBV6-5, the J call TRBJ1-1; no reliable D call. The CDR3 spans 15 residues. Germline CDR1 MNHEY, CDR2 SVGAGI. Trimming removed 6 bases from V and 0 bases from J, with 14 bases in between. CDR3 amino acids: CASRMEGNVNTEAFF. The CDR3 DNA is TGTGCCAGCAGAATGGAGGGAAACGTGAACACTGAAGCTTTCTTT.

The CDR3 protein is CASSATGVNTIYF. CDR3 in DNA: TGTGCCAGCAGTGCGACAGGAGTAAACACCATATATTTT. The chain combines TRBV3-1 (or the pseudogene TRBV3-2) with TRBJ1-3, with D tentatively TRBD1 (6 bases). CDR3 length equals 13 residues. CDR1 LGHDT and CDR2 YNNKEL come from the germline V gene (reference sequence). V was clipped by 6 bases and J by 6 bases, with 12 bases between them.

The genes are TRBV7-8 and TRBJ2-1; 11 bases map to TRBD2. V dropped 8 bases and J dropped 7; count of bases not matched to a gene: 4. The CDR3 consists of 13 residues. Germline V gene data show CDR1 as SGHVS and CDR2 as FQNEAQ. The CDR3 nucleotides read TGTGCCAGCCGATCTAGCGGGGGGAATGAGCAGTTCTTC. Protein: CASRSSGGNEQFF.

This rearrangement joins TRBV24-1 to TRBJ2-1; TRBD2 agrees at 7 bases. Unmatched junction bases numbered 5, after V lost 3 bases and J lost 7 bases. Germline CDR1 KGHDR, CDR2 SFDVKD. This CDR3 spans 14 amino acids. The DNA of the CDR3 is TGTGCCACCAGTGATGGGGGACTAATGAATGAGCAGTTCTTC. Translating it yields CATSDGGLMNEQFF.

This clone appeared a few times. The chain recombines TRBV7-3 with TRBJ1-1, with 11 positions matching TRBD1. V dropped 2 bases and J dropped 5; count of bases not matched to a gene: 4. Germline CDR1 SGHTA, CDR2 FQGTGA. The CDR3 covers 15 residues. In DNA form, the CDR3 reads TGTGCCAGCAGCTTATCGGGACAGGGGGGTACTGAAGCTTTCTTT. Protein product: CASSLSGQGGTEAFF.

CDR3 DNA sequence: TGTGCCAGCAGCTACGGGACAGGGGGACGTCAGCCCCAGCATTTT. Its protein product is CASSYGTGGRQPQHF. The V gene is TRBV5-6, the J gene TRBJ1-5, with TRBD1 matching 11 bases. The CDR3 contains 15 residues. The germline gives CDR1 SGHDT, CDR2 YYEEEE. V shed 3 bases, J shed 6 bases, and the junction held 5 bases outside the gene matches.

The chain's CDR3 is CASSPIAGGGETQYF. Written as DNA, the CDR3 is TGTGCCAGCAGTCCAATAGCGGGGGGGGGAGAGACCCAGTACTTC. The chain recombines TRBV6-5 with TRBJ2-5; 11 nucleotides match TRBD2. CDR3 size: 15 residues. Germline-derived CDR1 and CDR2 are MNHEY and SVGAGI. V lost 5 bases to trimming and J lost 4 bases; unmatched junction nucleotides: 6.

This chain uses TRBV5-1 with TRBJ1-1, with 9 bases fitting TRBD1. Germline loops: CDR1 SGHRS, CDR2 YFSETQ. CDR3 length: 17 residues. J lost 0 bases, V lost 1 base, and 7 bases had no gene match. The chain's CDR3 is CASSLWDRDPMNTEAFF. Written as DNA, the CDR3 is TGCGCCAGCAGCTTGTGGGACAGGGATCCCATGAACACTGAAGCTTTCTTT.

The chain links TRBV4-2 to TRBJ2-1, with 11 bases fitting TRBD1. In germline, CDR1 is LGHNA, CDR2 YNFKEQ. The CDR3 covers 15 residues. Trimming took 4 bases from V and 6 from J; bases not matched to a gene: 5. The CDR3 bases are TGTGCCAGCAGCCGGGGACAGGGGGTGGCCAATGAGCAGTTCTTC. Translated: CASSRGQGVANEQFF.

The rearrangement links TRBV2 to TRBJ1-1; D unclear. V lost 4 bases and J 4 bases, leaving 10 bases between the germline ends. Per germline, CDR1 SNHLY and CDR2 FYNNEI. The CDR3 has 13 residues. CDR3 sequence (DNA): TGTGCCAGCAGTGGAGGGTTGGGCACTGAAGCTTTCTTT. Translated: CASSGGLGTEAFF.

V and J are TRBV6-1 and TRBJ2-7, with 8 positions matching TRBD1. After removal of 3 bases from V and 2 bases from J, the junction contained 6 bases not matched to a gene. In germline, CDR1 is MNHNS, CDR2 SASEGT. There are 15 residues in the CDR3. This chain's CDR3 is CASSEVSTGAYEQYF. The CDR3 DNA reads TGTGCCAGCAGTGAGGTCTCGACAGGGGCCTACGAGCAGTACTTC.

The chain recombines TRBV7-9 with TRBJ2-7; 8 bases align to TRBD1. Germline V gene data show CDR1 as SEHNR and CDR2 as FQNEAQ (reference sequence). This CDR3 region has 14 residues. V shed 4 bases, J shed 1 base, and the junction held 3 bases outside the gene matches. As DNA, the CDR3 is TGTGCCAGCAGCTCCGGACAGGGTTCCTACGAGCAGTACTTC. This encodes CASSSGQGSYEQYF.

The DNA of the CDR3 is TGTGCCACCAGTGACCACAGGGATGTCTATGGCTACACCTTC. Amino acid sequence: CATSDHRDVYGYTF. This chain links TRBV24-1 with TRBJ1-2; tentative D call: TRBD1 (6 bases). Trimming shortened V by 4 bases and J by 4 bases, and 12 bases separated the two germline ends. From germline, CDR1 is KGHDR and CDR2 SFDVKD. This CDR3 comprises 14 residues.

The V call is TRBV11-2, the J call TRBJ2-7; TRBD1 aligns across 7 bases. From germline, CDR1 is SGHAT and CDR2 FQNNGV. The CDR3 consists of 17 residues. With 4 bases clipped from V and 1 base from J, the junction kept 13 bases outside the gene matches. The CDR3 nucleotides are TGTGCCAGCAGCTCAAAGACGGACAGGCTTTTTTCCTACGAGCAGTACTTC. This sequence encodes CASSSKTDRLFSYEQYF.

The chain carries TRBV3-1 (or the pseudogene TRBV3-2) and TRBJ1-2; D not certain. CDR1 is LGHDT and CDR2 is YNNKEL in the germline V gene (reference sequence). CDR3 length: 12 amino acids. Trimming removed 3 bases at V and 12 bases at J, with 14 bases between. CDR3: CASSHFGRDNTF. CDR3 bases: TGTGCCAGCAGCCACTTTGGGAGGGATAACACCTTC.

The rearrangement links TRBV7-9 to TRBJ1-3; 8 positions match TRBD1. V shed 4 bases, J shed 3 bases, and the junction held 11 bases outside the gene matches. The CDR3 is 17 amino acids. Germline-derived CDR1 and CDR2 are SEHNR and FQNEAQ (reference sequence). CDR3 nucleotides: TGTGCCAGCAGCTCATGGTCCGGGACAGGCCTTGGAAACACCATATATTTT. This encodes CASSSWSGTGLGNTIYF.

V gene TRBV13 combines with J gene TRBJ2-4; D might be TRBD1 (6 bases). Trimming pared 6 bases from V and 8 bases from J, leaving 14 bases between. Germline V CDR1 and CDR2: PRHDT, FYEKMQ (reference sequence). The CDR3 length is 13 residues. CDR3 loop: CASRHTGSDIQYF. The CDR3 nucleotides read TGTGCCAGCAGACATACAGGGAGTGACATTCAGTACTTC.

This rearrangement joins TRBV24-1 to TRBJ2-1; no firm D call. The CDR3 sequence is 12 residues long. Trimming took 1 base from V and 8 from J, leaving 5 bases between them. The germline gives CDR1 KGHDR, CDR2 SFDVKD. CDR3 in DNA: TGTGCCACCAGTGATTTTCGCGATGAGCAGTTCTTC. It is translated as CATSDFRDEQFF.

This chain uses TRBV7-9 with TRBJ1-2; TRBD1 agrees at 8 bases. Germline CDR1 is SEHNR and CDR2 is FQNEAQ (reference sequence). With 5 bases clipped from V and 0 bases from J, the junction kept 11 bases outside the gene matches. This CDR3 has 17 amino acids. The CDR3 protein is CASSPKTGAIANYGYTF. DNA of the CDR3: TGTGCCAGCAGCCCTAAGACAGGGGCGATTGCTAACTATGGCTACACCTTC.

On this clone: An end of the junction does not agree with germline; a read error may underlie this. This sequence joins TRBV7-9 and TRBJ2-3, with TRBD1 identical over 9 bases. The length of the CDR3 is 12 residues. Germline values: CDR1 SEHNR, CDR2 FQNEAQ (reference sequence). The CDR3 spells CASSSFRGTGIF. The CDR3 DNA is TGTGCCAGCAGCTCTTTCCGGGGGACAGGGATTTTT.

V gene TRBV27 combines with J gene TRBJ2-1; the D is unclear. V lost 4 bases and J 6 bases, leaving 13 bases between the germline ends. The V gene's germline CDR1 is MNHEY and CDR2 SMNVEV (reference sequence). The CDR3 has 14 amino acids. This chain's CDR3 is CASSSSWSPNEQFF. CDR3 in DNA: TGTGCCAGCAGTTCAAGTTGGAGTCCCAATGAGCAGTTCTTC.

This chain connects TRBV5-8 to TRBJ1-2; a weak D match, TRBD1 (6 bases). This CDR3 comprises 13 residues. The V and J ends lost 5 bases and 4 bases respectively, with 12 bases between them. CDR1 is SGHTS and CDR2 is YDEGEE in the germline V gene. The CDR3 nucleotides are TGTGCCAGCAGATTCGGGGGGGCCTATGGCTACACCTTC. It translates to CASRFGGAYGYTF.

This clone was seen more than once but under ten times. The CDR3 loop reads CATGGRGRSQPQHF. The CDR3 DNA is TGTGCCACCGGGGGAAGGGGACGGAGTCAGCCCCAGCATTTT. The gene calls are TRBV6-5 and TRBJ1-5; D may be TRBD1 (5 bases). The V and J ends lost 10 bases and 6 bases respectively, with 19 bases between them. The CDR3 spans 14 residues. Germline assignment: CDR1 MNHEY and CDR2 SVGAGI.

The rearrangement links TRBV30 to TRBJ2-2; 7 bases map to TRBD1. V gave up 2 bases and J gave up 2 bases; unmatched junction bases: 11. The CDR3 is 17 residues long. Looked up from germline, CDR1 is GTSNPN and CDR2 is SVGIG (reference sequence). As DNA, the CDR3 is TGTGCCTGGAGTAACGGACAGGTCGGGATTAACACCGGGGAGCTGTTTTTT. Its translation: CAWSNGQVGINTGELFF.